The 11 T cell receptor beta chains listed next were all sequenced from one sample in a study of blood T cell repertoires in COVID-19 (dated by TCRdb to 2020 to 2021). The method behind the library was the immunoSEQ multiplex PCR assay. The source is immuneACCESS, and TCRdb retained only in-frame sequences with V and J called. Part of the clones is not carried over; for the studies checked, unresolved V genes explain less than half of this, and the remainder is unexplained. This sample lists 25,000 or so clones; 86% were detected once. The ten largest clones represent approximately 12% of the sample. Material for sequencing was peripheral blood. These receptors originate from a woman older than 75 with active or convalescent COVID-19.

The rearrangement uses TRBV5-1 and TRBJ1-5; TRBD1 might be the D (5 bases). This CDR3 is built from 15 residues. Between the trimmed V and J ends, which lost 4 bases and 7 bases, there was a span of 18 bases. The V gene's germline CDR1 is SGHRS and CDR2 YFSETQ. The chain's CDR3 is CASSPGLIRGQPQHF. The CDR3 DNA reads as TGCGCCAGCAGCCCGGGACTCATTAGAGGGCAGCCCCAGCATTTT. The entire variable domain, with the rest obtained from reference TRBV5-1 and TRBJ1-5, is as follows: KAGVTQTPRYLIKTRGQQVTLSCSPISGHRSVSWYQQTPGQGLQFLFEYFSETQRNKGNFPGRFSGRQFSNSRSEMNVSTLELGDSALYLCASSPGLIRGQPQHFGDGTRLSIL.

This clone appeared a single time. The chain employs TRBV5-1 and TRBJ1-1; 9 nucleotides line up with TRBD1. The CDR3 runs 17 residues. V lost 1 base to trimming and J lost 4 bases; unmatched junction nucleotides: 11. Germline CDR1 SGHRS, CDR2 YFSETQ. In DNA, the CDR3 is TGCGCCAGCAGCTTGACAGGGGGCGCGATGGGTGTCACTGAAGCTTTCTTT. Translation: CASSLTGGAMGVTEAFF. The whole variable domain, remainder taken from reference TRBV5-1 and TRBJ1-1, is KAGVTQTPRYLIKTRGQQVTLSCSPISGHRSVSWYQQTPGQGLQFLFEYFSETQRNKGNFPGRFSGRQFSNSRSEMNVSTLELGDSALYLCASSLTGGAMGVTEAFFGQGTRLTVV.

The V call is TRBV19, the J call TRBJ2-5, with D unclear. Germline CDR1 and CDR2: LNHDA and SQIVND (reference sequence). This CDR3 comprises 14 residues. V lost 2 bases and J 2 bases, leaving 9 bases between the germline ends. The CDR3 here is CASSIPSEQETQYF. DNA of the CDR3: TGTGCCAGTAGTATACCATCAGAACAAGAGACCCAGTACTTC.

The CDR3 nucleotides read TGCGCCAGCAGGGACAGCAATAATGAAAAACTGTTTTTT. Its translation is CASRDSNNEKLFF. The rearrangement joins TRBV4-3 to TRBJ1-4, with D perhaps TRBD1 (6 bases). The CDR3 has 13 residues. Germline values: CDR1 LGHNA, CDR2 YSLEER. Trimming shortened V by 6 bases and J by 4 bases, and 9 bases separated the two germline ends.

As regards this clone: An end of the junction differs from the germline gene, which may be a read error. This sequence joins TRBV11-3 and TRBJ1-3; D uncertain. The germline gives CDR1 SGHNT, CDR2 YENEEA. The CDR3 extends over 14 amino acids. The CDR3 DNA reads as TGTGCCAGCACAACGATCGCCTCTAGAAACACCATATATTTT. It specifies CASTTIASRNTIYF.

This sequence joins TRBV7-9 and TRBJ1-5; 9 bases are a match to TRBD1. Germline V gene data show CDR1 as SEHNR and CDR2 as FQNEAQ (reference sequence). V shed 1 base and J 3 bases; nucleotides not matched to a gene: 1. The CDR3 has 15 residues. DNA of the CDR3: TGTGCCAGCAGCTTAGGGACAGGGGCCAATCAGCCCCAGCATTTT. Protein product: CASSLGTGANQPQHF.

Here the CDR3 DNA reads TGTGCCAGCAGCCCTTCTCGCGGGAGCTCCTACGAGCAGTACTTC. This encodes CASSPSRGSSYEQYF. This sequence joins TRBV7-8 and TRBJ2-7, with 7 bases that match TRBD2. V dropped 5 bases and J dropped 0; count of bases not matched to a gene: 7. Germline V gives CDR1 SGHVS, CDR2 FQNEAQ. The CDR3 has 15 residues.

The chain joins TRBV7-6 to TRBJ2-7; 11 bases match TRBD1. This CDR3 is built from 15 residues. V lost 0 bases, J lost 6 bases, and 4 bases stayed unmatched. The germline V gene has CDR1 SGHVS and CDR2 FNYEAQ. CDR3 protein: CASSLAGQGGSEQYF. As DNA, the CDR3 is TGTGCCAGCAGCTTAGCGGGACAGGGGGGCTCCGAGCAGTACTTC.

This sequence joins TRBV14 and TRBJ1-2, with TRBD1 identical over 7 bases. V was clipped by 5 bases and J by 3 bases; unmatched bases: 12. The CDR3 extends over 16 amino acids. Looked up from germline, CDR1 is SGHDN and CDR2 is FVKESK. The DNA for the CDR3 is TGTGCCAGCAGCTCCATCAGAACAGGGGAAGACTATGGCTACACCTTC. It encodes CASSSIRTGEDYGYTF. Complete variable domain (other parts from reference TRBV14 and TRBJ1-2): EAGVTQFPSHSVIEKGQTVTLRCDPISGHDNLYWYRRVMGKEIKFLLHFVKESKQDESGMPNNRFLAERTGGTYSTLKVQPAELEDSGVYFCASSSIRTGEDYGYTFGSGTRLTVV.

The chain employs TRBV5-1 and TRBJ1-1; 8 bases are a match to TRBD1. Per the germline V gene, CDR1 is SGHRS and CDR2 is YFSETQ. The CDR3 spans 15 residues. Trimming removed 2 bases from V and 0 bases from J; junction bases left unmatched: 3. The CDR3 DNA reads TGCGCCAGCAGCTTCAGGGGGCCTTTGAACACTGAAGCTTTCTTT. Translated: CASSFRGPLNTEAFF. The full variable domain, rest sourced from reference TRBV5-1 and TRBJ1-1, is KAGVTQTPRYLIKTRGQQVTLSCSPISGHRSVSWYQQTPGQGLQFLFEYFSETQRNKGNFPGRFSGRQFSNSRSEMNVSTLELGDSALYLCASSFRGPLNTEAFFGQGTRLTVV.

This sequence joins TRBV30 and TRBJ2-3; D may be TRBD2 (6 bases). The CDR3 contains 14 residues. V lost 2 bases, J lost 2 bases, and 11 bases lay in between. CDR1 GTSNPN and CDR2 SVGIG come from the germline V gene (reference sequence). CDR3 residues: CAWSTGGATDTQYF. CDR3 nucleotide sequence: TGTGCCTGGAGTACCGGGGGTGCCACAGATACGCAGTATTTT.